This T cell receptor beta chain was captured by sequencing in a study of cytomegalovirus exposure and HLA in healthy donors. Study-wide background: From roughly 180 million T cells, an earlier analysis saw 100 million to 140 million unique TCR beta sequences.

The CDR3 sequence is 15 residues long. Germline loops: CDR1 SGHTA, CDR2 FQGNSA. V trimming: 0 bases; J trimming: 6 bases; junction bases outside the gene matches: 7. Study findings and constraints: Later on, an analysis showed TCR association rates differing by HLA locus, with DRB1 the most and HLA-C the fewest. Later analysis associated a missense DCLRE1C variant with TCR beta V- and J-gene trimming.

About this clone: Antigen: not known.

Both 60 Vbeta primers and 13 Jbeta primers went into the PCR. Sequencing used immunoSEQ multiplex PCR; TCRdb keeps in-frame clones, though not all of them. Of under 200,000 clones in the sample, around three quarters were seen once. The sequence derives from a woman aged 50 to 60 in good health and CMV-seropositive. Sequences were obtained from PBMCs. J is TRBJ1-2 and V is TRBV7-2; 7 bases agree with TRBD1. The CDR3 here is CASSLARQGVHGYTF. The CDR3 DNA follows: TGTGCCAGCAGCTTAGCCCGACAGGGTGTACATGGCTACACCTTC.